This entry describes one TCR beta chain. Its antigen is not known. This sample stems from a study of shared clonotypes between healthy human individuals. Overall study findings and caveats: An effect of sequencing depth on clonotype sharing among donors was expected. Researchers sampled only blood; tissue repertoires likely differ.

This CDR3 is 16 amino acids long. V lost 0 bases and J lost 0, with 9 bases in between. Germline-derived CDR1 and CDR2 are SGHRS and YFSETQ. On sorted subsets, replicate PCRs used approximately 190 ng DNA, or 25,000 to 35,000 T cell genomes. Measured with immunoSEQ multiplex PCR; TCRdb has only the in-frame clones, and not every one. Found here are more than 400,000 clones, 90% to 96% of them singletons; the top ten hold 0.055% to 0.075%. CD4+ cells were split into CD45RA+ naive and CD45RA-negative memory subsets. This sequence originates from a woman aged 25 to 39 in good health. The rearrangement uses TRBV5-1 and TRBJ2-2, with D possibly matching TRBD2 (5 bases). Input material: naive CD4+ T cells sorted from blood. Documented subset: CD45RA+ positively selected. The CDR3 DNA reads TGCGCCAGCAGCTTGGTTATGGGAGCGAACACCGGGGAGCTGTTTTTT. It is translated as CASSLVMGANTGELFF.